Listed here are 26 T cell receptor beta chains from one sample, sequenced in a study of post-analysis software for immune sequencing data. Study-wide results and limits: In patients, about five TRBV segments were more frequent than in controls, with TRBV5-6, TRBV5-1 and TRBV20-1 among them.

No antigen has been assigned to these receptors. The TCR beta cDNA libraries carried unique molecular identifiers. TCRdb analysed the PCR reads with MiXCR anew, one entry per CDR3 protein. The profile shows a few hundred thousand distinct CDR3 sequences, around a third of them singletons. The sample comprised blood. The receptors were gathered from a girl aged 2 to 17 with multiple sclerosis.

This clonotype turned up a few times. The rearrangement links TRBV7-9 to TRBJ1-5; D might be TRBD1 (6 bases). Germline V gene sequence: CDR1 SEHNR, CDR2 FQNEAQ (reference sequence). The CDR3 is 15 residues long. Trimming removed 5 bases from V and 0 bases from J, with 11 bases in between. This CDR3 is CASSPGDNSNQPQHF. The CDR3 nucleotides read TGTGCCAGCAGCCCAGGGGACAATAGCAATCAGCCCCAGCATTTT. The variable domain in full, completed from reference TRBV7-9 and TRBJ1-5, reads DTGVSQNPRHKITKRGQNVTFRCDPISEHNRLYWYRQTLGQGPEFLTYFQNEAQLEKSRLLSDRFSAERPKGSFSTLEIQRTEQGDSAMYLCASSPGDNSNQPQHFGDGTRLSIL.

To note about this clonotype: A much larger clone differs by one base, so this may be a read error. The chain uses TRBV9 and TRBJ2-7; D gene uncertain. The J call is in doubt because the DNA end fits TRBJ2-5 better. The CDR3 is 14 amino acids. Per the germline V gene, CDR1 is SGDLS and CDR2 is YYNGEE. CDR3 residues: CASSVGGEHETQYF. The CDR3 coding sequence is TGTGCCAGCAGCGTAGGCGGCGAACACGAGACCCAGTACTTC.

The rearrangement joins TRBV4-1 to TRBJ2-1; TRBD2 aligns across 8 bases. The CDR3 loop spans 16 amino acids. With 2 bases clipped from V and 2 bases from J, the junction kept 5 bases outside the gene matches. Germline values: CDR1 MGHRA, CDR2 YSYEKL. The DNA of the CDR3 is TGCGCCAGCAGCCAACCAGCGGGGGACCCCTACAATGAGCAGTTCTTC. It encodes CASSQPAGDPYNEQFF.

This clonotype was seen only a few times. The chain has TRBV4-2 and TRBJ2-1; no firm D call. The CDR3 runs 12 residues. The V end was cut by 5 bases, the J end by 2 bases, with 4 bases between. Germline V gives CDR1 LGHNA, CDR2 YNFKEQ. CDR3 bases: TGTGCCAGCAGCGCACCCTACAATGAGCAGTTCTTC. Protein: CASSAPYNEQFF.

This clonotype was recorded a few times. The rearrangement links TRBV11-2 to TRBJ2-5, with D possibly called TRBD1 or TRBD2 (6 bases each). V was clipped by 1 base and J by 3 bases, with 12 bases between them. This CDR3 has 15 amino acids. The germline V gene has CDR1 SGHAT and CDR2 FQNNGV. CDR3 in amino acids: CASSLVGGWEETQYF. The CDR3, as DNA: TGTGCCAGCAGCTTAGTGGGGGGCTGGGAAGAGACCCAGTACTTC.

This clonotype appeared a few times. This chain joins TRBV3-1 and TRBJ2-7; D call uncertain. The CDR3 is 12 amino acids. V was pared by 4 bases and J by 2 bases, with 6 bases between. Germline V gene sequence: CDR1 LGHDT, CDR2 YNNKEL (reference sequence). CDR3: CASSLIPYEQYF. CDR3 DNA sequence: TGTGCCAGCAGCCTAATCCCCTACGAGCAGTACTTC.

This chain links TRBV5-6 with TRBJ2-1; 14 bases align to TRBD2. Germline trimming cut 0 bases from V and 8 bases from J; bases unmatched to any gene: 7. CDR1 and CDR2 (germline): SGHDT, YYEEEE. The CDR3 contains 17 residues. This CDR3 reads CASSLATTSGGEDEQFF. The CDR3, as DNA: TGTGCCAGCAGCTTGGCAACGACTAGCGGGGGGGAAGATGAGCAGTTCTTC.

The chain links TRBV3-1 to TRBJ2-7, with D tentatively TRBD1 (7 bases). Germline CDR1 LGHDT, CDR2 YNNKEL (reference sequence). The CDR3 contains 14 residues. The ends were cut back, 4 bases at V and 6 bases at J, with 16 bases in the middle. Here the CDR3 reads CASSPRQGGGEQYF. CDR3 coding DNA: TGTGCCAGCAGCCCTCGACAGGGAGGTGGCGAGCAGTACTTC.

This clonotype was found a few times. The CDR3 nucleotides are TGTGCCACCAGCATTTCAGCCGGCGGGGTCCCTGGTTGGGAGACCCAGTACTTC. As protein: CATSISAGGVPGWETQYF. The chain recombines TRBV15 with TRBJ2-5, with D perhaps TRBD2 (6 bases). The CDR3 is 18 amino acids. The V gene's germline CDR1 is LNHNV and CDR2 YYDKDF (reference sequence). With 4 bases removed from V and 5 bases from J, the gap between germline ends came to 26 bases. Full variable domain (outside the CDR3, taken from reference TRBV15 and TRBJ2-5): DAMVIQNPRYQVTQFGKPVTLSCSQTLNHNVMYWYQQKSSQAPKLLFHYYDKDFNNEADTPDNFQSRRPNTSFCFLDIRSPGLGDTAMYLCATSISAGGVPGWETQYFGPGTRLLVL.

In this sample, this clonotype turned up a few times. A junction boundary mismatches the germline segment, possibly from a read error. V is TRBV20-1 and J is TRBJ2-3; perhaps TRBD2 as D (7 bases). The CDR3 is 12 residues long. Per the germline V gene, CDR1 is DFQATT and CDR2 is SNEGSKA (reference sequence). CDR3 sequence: CSPRGGSDTQYF. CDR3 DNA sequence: TGCAGTCCTAGGGGGGGGTCGGATACGCAGTATTTT.

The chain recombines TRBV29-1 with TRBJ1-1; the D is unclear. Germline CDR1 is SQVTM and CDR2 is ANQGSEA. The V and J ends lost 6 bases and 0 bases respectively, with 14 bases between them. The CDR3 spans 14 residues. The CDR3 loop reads CSVVTGVLNTEAFF. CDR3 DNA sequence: TGCAGCGTCGTCACCGGGGTCCTGAACACTGAAGCTTTCTTT. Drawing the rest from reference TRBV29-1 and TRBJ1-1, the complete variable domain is SAVISQKPSRDICQRGTSLTIQCQVDSQVTMMFWYRQQPGQSLTLIATANQGSEATYESGFVIDKFPISRPNLTFSTLTVSNMSPEDSSIYLCSVVTGVLNTEAFFGQGTRLTVV.

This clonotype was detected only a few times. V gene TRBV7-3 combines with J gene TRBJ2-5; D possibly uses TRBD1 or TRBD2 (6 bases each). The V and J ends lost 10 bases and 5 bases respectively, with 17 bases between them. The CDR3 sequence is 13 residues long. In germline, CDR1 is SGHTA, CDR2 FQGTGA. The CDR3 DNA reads TGTGCCACTTCGACGGGGGCGCGGGAGACCCAGTACTTC. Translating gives CATSTGARETQYF.

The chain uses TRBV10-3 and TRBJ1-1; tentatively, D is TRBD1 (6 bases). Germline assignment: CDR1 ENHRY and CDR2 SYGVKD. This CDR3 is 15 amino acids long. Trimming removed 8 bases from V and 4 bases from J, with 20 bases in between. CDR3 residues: CAISILGNRATEAFF. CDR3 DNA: TGTGCCATCTCCATTCTCGGAAACAGGGCCACTGAAGCTTTCTTT.

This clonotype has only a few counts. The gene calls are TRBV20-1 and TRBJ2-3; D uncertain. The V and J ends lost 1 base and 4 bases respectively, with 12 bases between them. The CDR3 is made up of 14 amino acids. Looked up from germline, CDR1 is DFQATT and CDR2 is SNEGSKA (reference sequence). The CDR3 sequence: CSARVRVGSDTQYF. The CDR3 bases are TGCAGTGCTAGAGTTCGGGTTGGGTCAGATACGCAGTATTTT.

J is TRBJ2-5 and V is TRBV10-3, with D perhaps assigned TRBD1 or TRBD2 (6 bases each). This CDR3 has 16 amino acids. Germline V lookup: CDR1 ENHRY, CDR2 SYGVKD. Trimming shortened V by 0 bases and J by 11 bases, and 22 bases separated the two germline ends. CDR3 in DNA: TGTGCCATCAGTGAGTCTGTACGGGGGCCCCAGGATGAGCAGTACTTC. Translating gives CAISESVRGPQDEQYF.

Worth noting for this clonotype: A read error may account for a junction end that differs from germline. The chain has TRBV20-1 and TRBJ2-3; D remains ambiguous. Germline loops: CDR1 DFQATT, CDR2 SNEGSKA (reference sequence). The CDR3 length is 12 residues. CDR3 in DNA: TGCAGTGCGGATCTAAACACAGATACGCGGTATTTT. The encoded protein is CSADLNTDTRYF.

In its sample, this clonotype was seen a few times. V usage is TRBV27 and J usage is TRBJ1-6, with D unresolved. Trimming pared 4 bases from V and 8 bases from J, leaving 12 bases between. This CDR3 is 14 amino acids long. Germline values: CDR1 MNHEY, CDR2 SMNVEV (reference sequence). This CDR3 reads CASSSRTAYSPLHF. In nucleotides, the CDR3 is TGTGCCAGCAGTTCACGGACTGCATATTCACCCCTCCACTTT.

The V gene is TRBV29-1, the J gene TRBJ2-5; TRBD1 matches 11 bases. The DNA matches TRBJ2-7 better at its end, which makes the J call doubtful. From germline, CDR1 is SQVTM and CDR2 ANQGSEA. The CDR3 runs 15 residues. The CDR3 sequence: CSVNRTGGMLGEQYF. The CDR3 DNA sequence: TGCAGCGTGAATCGGACAGGGGGCATGTTGGGCGAGCAGTACTTC.

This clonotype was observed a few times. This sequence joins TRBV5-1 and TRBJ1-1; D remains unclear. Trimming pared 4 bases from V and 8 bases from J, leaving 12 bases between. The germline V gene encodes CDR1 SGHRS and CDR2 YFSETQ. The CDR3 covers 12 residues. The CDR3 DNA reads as TGCGCCAGCAGCCCCCCCGGAGGAGAAGCTTTCTTT. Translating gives CASSPPGGEAFF.

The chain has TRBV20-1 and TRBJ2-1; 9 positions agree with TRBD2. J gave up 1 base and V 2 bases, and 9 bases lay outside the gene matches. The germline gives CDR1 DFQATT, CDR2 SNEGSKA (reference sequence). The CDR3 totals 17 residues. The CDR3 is CSARSPILAGSYNEQFF. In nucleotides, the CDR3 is TGCAGTGCTAGATCGCCTATTCTAGCGGGGTCCTACAATGAGCAGTTCTTC.

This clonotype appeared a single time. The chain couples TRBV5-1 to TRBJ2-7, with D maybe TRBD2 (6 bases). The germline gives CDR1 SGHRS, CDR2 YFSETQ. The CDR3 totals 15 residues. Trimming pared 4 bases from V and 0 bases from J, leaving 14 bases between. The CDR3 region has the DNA TGCGCCAGCAGCACGACGGGCGGGGCCTCCTACGAGCAGTACTTC. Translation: CASSTTGGASYEQYF. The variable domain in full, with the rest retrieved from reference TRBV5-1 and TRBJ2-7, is KAGVTQTPRYLIKTRGQQVTLSCSPISGHRSVSWYQQTPGQGLQFLFEYFSETQRNKGNFPGRFSGRQFSNSRSEMNVSTLELGDSALYLCASSTTGGASYEQYFGPGTRLTVT.

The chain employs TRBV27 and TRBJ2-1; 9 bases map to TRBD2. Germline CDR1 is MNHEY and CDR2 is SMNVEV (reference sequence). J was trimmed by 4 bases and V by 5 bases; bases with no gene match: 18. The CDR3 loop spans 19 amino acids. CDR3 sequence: CASSLWGGLAGRPYNEQFF. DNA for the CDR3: TGTGCCAGCAGTCTATGGGGGGGGCTAGCGGGACGACCTTACAATGAGCAGTTCTTC.

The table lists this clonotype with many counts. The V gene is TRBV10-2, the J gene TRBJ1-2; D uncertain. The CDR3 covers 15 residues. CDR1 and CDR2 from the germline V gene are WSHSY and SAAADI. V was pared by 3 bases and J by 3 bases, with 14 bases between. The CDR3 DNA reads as TGCGCCAGCAGTGACCCTAACTTTTTTGACTATGGCTACACCTTC. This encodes CASSDPNFFDYGYTF.

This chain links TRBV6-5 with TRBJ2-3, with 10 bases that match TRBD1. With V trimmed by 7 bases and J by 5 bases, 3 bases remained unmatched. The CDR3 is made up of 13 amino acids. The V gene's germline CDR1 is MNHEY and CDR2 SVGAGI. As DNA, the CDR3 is TGTGCCAGCACCCGGGACAGGGGAGATACGCAGTATTTT. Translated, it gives CASTRDRGDTQYF.

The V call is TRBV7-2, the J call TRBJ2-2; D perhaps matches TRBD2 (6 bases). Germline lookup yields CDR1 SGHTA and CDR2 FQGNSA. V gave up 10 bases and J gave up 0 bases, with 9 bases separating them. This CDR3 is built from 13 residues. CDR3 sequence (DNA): TGTGCCATCCAGCGGGCGAACACCGGGGAGCTGTTTTTT. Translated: CAIQRANTGELFF.

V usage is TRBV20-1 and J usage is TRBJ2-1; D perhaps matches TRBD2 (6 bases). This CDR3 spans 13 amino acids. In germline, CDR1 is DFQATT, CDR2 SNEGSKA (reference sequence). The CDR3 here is CSELGGEYNEQFF. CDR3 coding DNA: TGCAGCGAGCTCGGCGGGGAGTACAATGAGCAGTTCTTC.